A selection of T cell receptor beta chains follows, all from one sample in a study of cytotoxic CD8 clonotypes in ibrutinib-treated CLL. Using immunoSEQ multiplex PCR, the repertoire was profiled, and TCRdb retains in-frame clones only, with some absent. The sample lists 130,000 or so clones, 70% to 85% occurring once. Sample: PBMCs, taken after 12 months of ibrutinib treatment. Receptors were obtained from a human donor with chronic lymphocytic leukemia. The CDR3 runs from the conserved cysteine through the conserved F or W. D genes are given only for firm matches. Not all rows give a size; the values are once, few, many and, for expanded clones, a class.

J gene | D gene | CDR3 length | clone size | V gene | CDR3 DNA | CDR3 protein
TRBJ2-7 | TRBD2 | 14 | NA | TRBV6-5 | TGTGCCAGTCGAGGACTAGCGGGAATTGACGAGCAGTACTTC | CASRGLAGIDEQYF
TRBJ2-1 | TRBD1 | 12 | NA | TRBV5-1 | TGCGCCAGCCAAGACAGGGGCTATGAGCAGTTCTTC | CASQDRGYEQFF
TRBJ2-1 | NA | 15 | NA | TRBV5-1 | TGCGCCAGCAGCTTGGGGACGGCCGCGGGCAATGAGCAGTTCTTC | CASSLGTAAGNEQFF
TRBJ1-1 | NA | 14 | NA | TRBV10-3 | TGTGCCATCAGTGAGGGGACCTGGAACACTGAAGCTTTCTTT | CAISEGTWNTEAFF
TRBJ2-1 | NA | 16 | NA | TRBV28 | TGTGCCAGCACCACAATCCTCGACACCCGGGGTAATGAGCAGTTCTTC | CASTTILDTRGNEQFF
TRBJ1-1 | TRBD1 | 14 | few | TRBV28 | TGCGGGGCACGCACACAGGGGCAGGGGACTGAAGCTTTCTTT | CGARTQGQGTEAFF
TRBJ1-1 | TRBD1 | 13 | once | TRBV15 | TGTGCCACCAGCAAGCAGGGGGCGACTGAAGCTTTCTTT | CATSKQGATEAFF
TRBJ2-7 | NA | 10 | once | TRBV7-9 | TGTGCCAGCGGGGGGTACGAGCAGTACTTC | CASGGYEQYF
TRBJ2-7 | NA | 15 | few | TRBV30 | TGTGCCTGGAGTGTGTCTCAGTTATCCCCGAAAGGGCAGTACTTC | CAWSVSQLSPKGQYF
TRBJ2-7 | NA | 12 | NA | TRBV27 | TGTGCCAGCAGTTTGTTGGGAGACGAGCAGTACTTC | CASSLLGDEQYF
TRBJ2-2 | TRBD1 | 17 | NA | TRBV13 | TGTGCCAGCAGCCGTGGGACAGGGAGTGCGAACACCGGGGAGCTGTTTTTT | CASSRGTGSANTGELFF
TRBJ1-2 | NA | 14 | NA | TRBV15 | TGTGCCACCAGCGGGGAACTAGGGAGCTATGGCTACACCTTC | CATSGELGSYGYTF
TRBJ1-5 | TRBD1 | 18 | NA | TRBV10-1 | TGCGCCAGCAGCGCGGAGGGACAGGGGGGTTATAGCAATCAGCCCCAGCATTTT | CASSAEGQGGYSNQPQHF
TRBJ1-1 | NA | 15 | many | TRBV5-8 | TGTGCCAGCAGCCCATACGGGGTTCTGAACACTGAAGCTTTCTTT | CASSPYGVLNTEAFF
TRBJ2-2 | TRBD2 | 18 | NA | TRBV18 | TGTGCCAGCTCCCCAAGACTAGCGGGAGATTTTGGCACCGGGGAGCTGTTTTTT | CASSPRLAGDFGTGELFF
TRBJ1-5 | TRBD1 | 16 | NA | TRBV30 | TGTGCCTGGAGTTTAGGACAGGGGGCTGGCAATCAGCCCCAGCATTTT | CAWSLGQGAGNQPQHF
TRBJ2-7 | NA | 12 | NA | TRBV28 | TGTGCCAGCAGTTTATGGTCCTACGAGCAGTACTTC | CASSLWSYEQYF
TRBJ2-1 | NA | 14 | once | TRBV18 | TGTGCCAGCTCACCCTTCACTAGCCACAATGAGCAGTTCTTC | CASSPFTSHNEQFF
TRBJ2-3 | NA | 15 | NA | TRBV6-5 | TGTGCCAGCAGTGTACAGGGCCAGAGCACAGATACGCAGTATTTT | CASSVQGQSTDTQYF
TRBJ2-7 | NA | 9 | NA | TRBV5-8 | TGTGCCAGCAGCTACGAGCAGTACTTC | CASSYEQYF
TRBJ1-6 | NA | 13 | NA | TRBV15 | TGTGCCACCAGCAGAATACTAGGTTCACCCCTCCACTTT | CATSRILGSPLHF
TRBJ2-2 | NA | 16 | many | TRBV7-2 | TGTGCCAGCAGCTTTTACGCGAGCGGACCCACCGGGGAGCTGTTTTTT | CASSFYASGPTGELFF